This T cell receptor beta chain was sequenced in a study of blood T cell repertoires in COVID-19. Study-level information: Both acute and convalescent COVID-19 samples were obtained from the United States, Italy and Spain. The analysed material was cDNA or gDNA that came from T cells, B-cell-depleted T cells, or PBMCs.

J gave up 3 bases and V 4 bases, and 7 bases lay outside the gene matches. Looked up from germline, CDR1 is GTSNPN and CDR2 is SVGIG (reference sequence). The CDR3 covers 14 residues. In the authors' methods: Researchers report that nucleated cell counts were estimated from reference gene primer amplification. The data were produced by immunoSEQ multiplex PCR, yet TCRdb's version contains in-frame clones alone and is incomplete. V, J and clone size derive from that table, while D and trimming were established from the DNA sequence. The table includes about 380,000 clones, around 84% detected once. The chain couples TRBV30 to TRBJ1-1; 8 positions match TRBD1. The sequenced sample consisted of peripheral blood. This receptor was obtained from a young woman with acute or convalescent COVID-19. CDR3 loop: CAWKPDRGDTEAFF. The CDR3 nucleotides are TGTGCCTGGAAGCCTGACAGGGGAGACACTGAAGCTTTCTTT.